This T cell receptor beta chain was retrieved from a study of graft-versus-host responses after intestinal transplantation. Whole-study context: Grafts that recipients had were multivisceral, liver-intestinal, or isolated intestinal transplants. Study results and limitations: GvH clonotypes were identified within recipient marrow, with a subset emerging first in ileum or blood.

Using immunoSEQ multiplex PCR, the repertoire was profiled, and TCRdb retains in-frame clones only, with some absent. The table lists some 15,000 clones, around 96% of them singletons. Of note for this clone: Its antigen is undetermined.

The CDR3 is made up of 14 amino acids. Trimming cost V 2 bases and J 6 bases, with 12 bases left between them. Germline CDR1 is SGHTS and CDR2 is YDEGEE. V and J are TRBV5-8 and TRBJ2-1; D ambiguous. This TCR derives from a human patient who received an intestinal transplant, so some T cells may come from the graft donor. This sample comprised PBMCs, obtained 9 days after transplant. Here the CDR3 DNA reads TGTGCCAGCAGCTTTACTTTTAGCTCCAATGAGCAGTTCTTC. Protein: CASSFTFSSNEQFF.